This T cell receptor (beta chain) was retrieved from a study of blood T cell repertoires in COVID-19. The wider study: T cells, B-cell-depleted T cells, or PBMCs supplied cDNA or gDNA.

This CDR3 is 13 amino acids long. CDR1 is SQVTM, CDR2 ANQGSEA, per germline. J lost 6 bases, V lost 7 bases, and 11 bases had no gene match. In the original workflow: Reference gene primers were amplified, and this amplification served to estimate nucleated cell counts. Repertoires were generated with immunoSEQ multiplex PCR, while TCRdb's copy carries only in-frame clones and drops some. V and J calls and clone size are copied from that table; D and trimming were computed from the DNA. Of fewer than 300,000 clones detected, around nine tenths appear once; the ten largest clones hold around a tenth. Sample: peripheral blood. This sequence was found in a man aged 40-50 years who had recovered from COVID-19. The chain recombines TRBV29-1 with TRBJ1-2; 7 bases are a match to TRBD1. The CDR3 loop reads CSAVKGAYDGYTF. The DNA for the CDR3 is TGCAGCGCCGTGAAGGGGGCGTACGATGGCTACACCTTC.